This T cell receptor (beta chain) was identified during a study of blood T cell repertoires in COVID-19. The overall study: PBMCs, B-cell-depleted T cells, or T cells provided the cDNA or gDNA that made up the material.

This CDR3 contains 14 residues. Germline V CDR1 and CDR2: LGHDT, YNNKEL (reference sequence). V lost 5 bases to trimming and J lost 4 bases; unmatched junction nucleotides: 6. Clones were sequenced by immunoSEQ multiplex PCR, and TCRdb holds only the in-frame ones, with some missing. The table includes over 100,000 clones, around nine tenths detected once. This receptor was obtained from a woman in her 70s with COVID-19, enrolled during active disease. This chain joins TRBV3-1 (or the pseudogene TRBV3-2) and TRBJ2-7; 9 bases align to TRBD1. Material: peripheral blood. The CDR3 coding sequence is TGTGCCAGCAGCTCACAGGGGGCGGTATACGAGCAGTACTTC. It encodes CASSSQGAVYEQYF.